This T cell receptor (beta chain) was documented in a study of blood T cell repertoires in COVID-19. Overall study context: Acute and convalescent COVID-19 specimens originated in the United States, Italy and Spain. PBMCs, B-cell-depleted T cells, or T cells provided the cDNA or gDNA that made up the material.

Under the authors' procedure: How many nucleated cells were present was estimated from reference gene primer amplification. The data were produced by immunoSEQ multiplex PCR, yet TCRdb's version contains in-frame clones alone and is incomplete. V and J calls and clone size are given by that table; D and trimming were obtained from the DNA. The repertoire holds roughly 180,000 clones, 65% to 90% seen once, with about 8.2% in the top ten. Looked up from germline, CDR1 is MNHEY and CDR2 is SMNVEV (reference sequence). Trimming removed 4 bases from V and 11 bases from J; junction bases left unmatched: 12. The CDR3 is made up of 14 amino acids.

The source is a man in his 60s with acute or convalescent COVID-19. This chain connects TRBV27 to TRBJ2-5; TRBD2 matches at 8 bases. The material sequenced was peripheral blood. The CDR3 loop is CASSSTLASGGQYF. The DNA for the CDR3 is TGTGCCAGCAGTTCCACACTAGCCTCGGGGGGGCAGTACTTC.